The entry below gives a single TCR beta chain sequence along with its context. The sample originates from a study of control samples from healthy donors and cancer patients. Libraries were prepared by immunoSEQ multiplex PCR; TCRdb keeps only in-frame clonotypes and omits some of them. The sample has 70,000 to 90,000 clones; about 95% are singletons. The germline gives CDR1 WNHNN, CDR2 SYGVQD (reference sequence). This CDR3 is built from 17 residues. The germline V and J ends were trimmed by 0 bases and 0 bases, with 11 bases remaining between them. The sample consisted of blood. The rearrangement links TRBV10-1 to TRBJ2-2; D remains unclear. The TCR originated in a woman in her thirties or forties in good health. The CDR3 region is CASSESRATANTGELFF. For the CDR3, the DNA is TGCGCCAGCAGTGAGTCAAGGGCTACCGCGAACACCGGGGAGCTGTTTTTT.